The sequence of this TCR beta chain was determined in a study of shared clonotypes between healthy human individuals. About the study: The cohort had two women and a few men, ages 18 to 49. Every donor yielded three CD4 naive, three CD4 memory, two CD8 naive and one CD8 memory plate.

The CDR3 covers 14 residues. In germline, CDR1 is SGHKS, CDR2 YYEKEE (reference sequence). With 1 base removed from V and 5 bases from J, the gap between germline ends came to 12 bases. Remarks on this clone: The target antigen is unknown.

Study-wide points: With several donors compared, 4% to 5.5% of naive CD4 clonotypes were shared. The four-donor shared clonotypes exceeded non-shared clonotypes in generation probability, with non-shared ones scoring lower.

Assay used: immunoSEQ multiplex PCR; TCRdb lists only in-frame clones, some missing. The repertoire holds over 2 million clones, with 92% as singletons. The receptor's source is a man aged 18-30 years in good health. Some clones in this sample may be carry-over from other donors' samples. V gene TRBV5-5 combines with J gene TRBJ1-2; D remains ambiguous. The specimen sequenced was naive CD4+ T cells from PBMCs. Subset described: CD45RA+ positively selected. CDR3 coding DNA: TGTGCCAGCAGCTTGAGGACGGCCCATTATGGCTACACCTTC. It codes for CASSLRTAHYGYTF. Based on the CDR3 plus reference TRBV5-5 and TRBJ1-2, the full variable domain is DAGVTQSPTHLIKTRGQQVTLRCSPISGHKSVSWYQQVLGQGPQFIFQYYEKEERGRGNFPDRFSARQFPNYSSELNVNALLLGDSALYLCASSLRTAHYGYTFGSGTRLTVV.